One sample yielded the 17 T cell receptor beta chains listed below, sequenced in a study of cytomegalovirus exposure and HLA in healthy donors. It was with 60 Vbeta and 13 Jbeta primers that the PCR ran. Using immunoSEQ multiplex PCR, the repertoire was profiled, and TCRdb retains in-frame clones only, with some absent. The profile shows under 200,000 clones, about 83% of them singletons. The material sequenced was PBMCs. All receptors derive from a woman aged 25 to 45 in good health and CMV-seronegative.

The CDR3 loop is CASCRGSEPQHF. DNA of the CDR3: TGTGCCAGCTGCAGGGGAAGTGAGCCCCAGCATTTT. This chain joins TRBV2 and TRBJ1-5; D is possibly TRBD1 (6 bases). Germline V gene data show CDR1 as SNHLY and CDR2 as FYNNEI. Trimming stripped 8 bases from V and 8 bases from J, with 13 bases between. The CDR3 covers 12 residues.

This clone was counted only a few times. The genes are TRBV2 and TRBJ2-6; weak D call: TRBD2 (6 bases). V lost 8 bases and J 3 bases, leaving 14 bases between the germline ends. CDR3 length equals 15 residues. Looked up from germline, CDR1 is SNHLY and CDR2 is FYNNEI. CDR3 sequence reads: CASGRNSFGANVLTF. The CDR3 nucleotides are TGTGCCAGCGGGAGGAATAGCTTTGGGGCCAACGTCCTGACTTTC.

This rearrangement joins TRBV19 to TRBJ1-1; 11 nucleotides match TRBD1. CDR3 length equals 14 residues. Trimming took 5 bases from V and 6 from J; bases not matched to a gene: 5. Germline lookup yields CDR1 LNHDA and CDR2 SQIVND (reference sequence). CDR3 loop: CASSGQGARSEAFF. In DNA, the CDR3 is TGTGCCAGTAGTGGACAGGGGGCGCGTTCTGAAGCTTTCTTT.

The chain joins TRBV7-2 to TRBJ2-5; 7 bases match TRBD1. V trimming: 4 bases; J trimming: 5 bases; junction bases outside the gene matches: 10. The CDR3 spans 15 residues. Germline V CDR1 and CDR2: SGHTA, FQGNSA. Written as DNA, the CDR3 is TGTGCCAGCAGCTCCTATGGGGGCAGGGGGGAGACCCAGTACTTC. Translation: CASSSYGGRGETQYF.

The chain joins TRBV5-1 to TRBJ2-7; TRBD1 is a possible D gene (6 bases). V lost 4 bases and J lost 3, with 11 bases in between. Germline V lookup: CDR1 SGHRS, CDR2 YFSETQ. The CDR3 covers 13 residues. As DNA, the CDR3 is TGCGCCAGCAGCCCGGACAGAGACTACGAGCAGTACTTC. Amino acid sequence: CASSPDRDYEQYF.

This sequence joins TRBV5-1 and TRBJ2-7; no definite D call. The ends were cut back, 0 bases at V and 0 bases at J, with 13 bases in the middle. Germline V gives CDR1 SGHRS, CDR2 YFSETQ. The length of the CDR3 is 16 residues. This chain's CDR3 is CASSLGLGSFSYEQYF. The CDR3 DNA sequence: TGCGCCAGCAGCTTGGGGTTGGGCTCATTCTCCTACGAGCAGTACTTC.

The chain combines TRBV10-2 with TRBJ2-1; 7 bases are a match to TRBD2. This CDR3 is 16 amino acids long. Per the germline V gene, CDR1 is WSHSY and CDR2 is SAAADI. After removal of 0 bases from V and 0 bases from J, the junction contained 2 bases not matched to a gene. The CDR3 loop reads CASSESGGSSYNEQFF. The CDR3 bases are TGCGCCAGCAGTGAGTCGGGCGGGAGCTCCTACAATGAGCAGTTCTTC.

The CDR3 sequence is CASSQGGQGRYEQYF. As DNA, the CDR3 is TGTGCCAGCAGCCAAGGGGGACAGGGCCGTTACGAGCAGTACTTC. The V and J genes are TRBV2 and TRBJ2-7; 9 nucleotides agree with TRBD1. V trimming: 6 bases; J trimming: 4 bases; junction bases outside the gene matches: 10. The CDR3 has 15 amino acids. In germline, CDR1 is SNHLY, CDR2 FYNNEI.

The rearrangement uses TRBV7-8 and TRBJ1-4, with D unresolved. V shed 3 bases and J shed 15 bases, with 11 bases lying between them. The CDR3 is 11 amino acids. CDR1 and CDR2 (germline): SGHVS, FQNEAQ. For the CDR3, the DNA is TGTGCCAGCAGCTTGGGCCCGTCTTTGTTTTTT. Translated, it gives CASSLGPSLFF. Combining the CDR3 with reference TRBV7-8 and TRBJ1-4 gives the whole variable domain GAGVSQSPRYKVAKRGQDVALRCDPISGHVSLFWYQQALGQGPEFLTYFQNEAQLDKSGLPSDRFFAERPEGSVSTLKIQRTQQEDSAVYLCASSLGPSLFFGSGTQLSVL.

The gene calls are TRBV5-1 and TRBJ2-7, with 10 bases fitting TRBD2. CDR3 length: 15 residues. CDR1 and CDR2 from the germline V gene are SGHRS and YFSETQ. Trimming took 1 base from V and 2 from J; bases not matched to a gene: 3. The CDR3 region has the DNA TGCGCCAGCAGCTTGACAGCGGGAGGGCCCTACGAGCAGTACTTC. Translating it yields CASSLTAGGPYEQYF.

This chain uses TRBV9 with TRBJ2-7; D is unclear. Germline values: CDR1 SGDLS, CDR2 YYNGEE. This CDR3 has 16 amino acids. Deletions cut 0 bases from V and 5 bases from J, with 18 bases between. The CDR3 DNA reads TGTGCCAGCAGCGTAGCTCCGTCAGGCCTCCCTAACGAGCAGTACTTC. It encodes CASSVAPSGLPNEQYF. The complete variable domain, with remaining parts taken from reference TRBV9 and TRBJ2-7, reads DSGVTQTPKHLITATGQRVTLRCSPRSGDLSVYWYQQSLDQGLQFLIQYYNGEERAKGNILERFSAQQFPDLHSELNLSSLELGDSALYFCASSVAPSGLPNEQYFGPGTRLTVT.

V and J are TRBV4-1 and TRBJ2-2; D possibly corresponds to TRBD2 (5 bases). The CDR3 runs 12 residues. The germline V gene encodes CDR1 MGHRA and CDR2 YSYEKL. V lost 1 base and J lost 8, with 5 bases in between. CDR3 protein: CASSQGGGELFF. CDR3 DNA sequence: TGCGCCAGCAGCCAAGGAGGGGGGGAGCTGTTTTTT.

The chain is built from TRBV27 and TRBJ2-6; maybe TRBD2 (6 bases). In germline, CDR1 is MNHEY, CDR2 SMNVEV (reference sequence). V lost 5 bases, J lost 1 base, and 12 bases lay in between. This CDR3 contains 16 residues. CDR3 sequence reads: CASSPYGGSGANVLTF. As DNA, the CDR3 is TGTGCCAGCAGTCCATACGGAGGGTCTGGGGCCAACGTCCTGACTTTC.

The V gene is TRBV7-9, the J gene TRBJ1-5, with 7 bases aligning to TRBD1. The CDR3 has 13 amino acids. Unmatched junction bases numbered 5, after V lost 5 bases and J lost 7 bases. Germline CDR1 is SEHNR and CDR2 is FQNEAQ (reference sequence). The chain's CDR3 is CASSRQGEQPQHF. CDR3 DNA sequence: TGTGCCAGCAGCAGACAGGGAGAACAGCCCCAGCATTTT. The full variable domain, with the rest looked up from reference TRBV7-9 and TRBJ1-5, is DTGVSQNPRHKITKRGQNVTFRCDPISEHNRLYWYRQTLGQGPEFLTYFQNEAQLEKSRLLSDRFSAERPKGSFSTLEIQRTEQGDSAMYLCASSRQGEQPQHFGDGTRLSIL.

The chain carries TRBV5-1 and TRBJ2-3; unclear D gene. The CDR3 is 15 amino acids. Germline loops: CDR1 SGHRS, CDR2 YFSETQ. V was shortened by 0 bases and J by 0 bases, with 8 bases between the two germline ends. This CDR3 reads CASSLDNISTDTQYF. CDR3 DNA sequence: TGCGCCAGCAGCTTGGACAATATTAGCACAGATACGCAGTATTTT. The whole variable domain, remainder taken from reference TRBV5-1 and TRBJ2-3, is KAGVTQTPRYLIKTRGQQVTLSCSPISGHRSVSWYQQTPGQGLQFLFEYFSETQRNKGNFPGRFSGRQFSNSRSEMNVSTLELGDSALYLCASSLDNISTDTQYFGPGTRLTVL.

The gene calls are TRBV7-9 and TRBJ1-4; D gene ambiguous. Trimming shortened V by 5 bases and J by 0 bases, and 10 bases separated the two germline ends. This CDR3 has 15 residues. Germline V gives CDR1 SEHNR, CDR2 FQNEAQ (reference sequence). The CDR3 nucleotides read TGTGCCAGCAGCCCGTACAAGTCAACTAATGAAAAACTGTTTTTT. It codes for CASSPYKSTNEKLFF.

The chain carries TRBV5-4 and TRBJ2-1, with D uncertain. The CDR3 totals 13 residues. Germline values: CDR1 SGHNT, CDR2 YYREEE (reference sequence). Trimming left V 2 bases short and J 8 bases short, with 11 bases between. This CDR3 is CASSFPTQDEQFF. CDR3 bases: TGTGCCAGCAGCTTTCCCACTCAAGATGAGCAGTTCTTC.